This T cell receptor (beta chain) was captured by sequencing in a study of blood T cell repertoires in COVID-19. Study information: The cDNA or gDNA used as material had been derived from T cells, B-cell-depleted T cells, or PBMCs.

In the authors' methods: Quantification of nucleated cells was approximated via reference gene primer amplification. Clones were read by immunoSEQ multiplex PCR, and TCRdb kept only the in-frame ones, dropping some. The DNA gave D and trimming, while V, J and clone size come from that table. The data hold more than 200,000 clones, with around 84% observed a single time. J was trimmed by 10 bases and V by 5 bases; bases with no gene match: 11. CDR3 size: 15 residues. Germline assignment: CDR1 LNHDA and CDR2 SQIVND (reference sequence). The sample was peripheral blood. This TCR was sampled from a man aged 50 to 59 with acute or convalescent COVID-19. The chain uses TRBV19 and TRBJ1-6, with 7 bases aligning to TRBD1. CDR3 residues: CASSPTGVWISPLHF. The CDR3 nucleotides are TGTGCCAGTAGTCCTACAGGGGTCTGGATCTCACCCCTCCACTTT. Looking up the rest from reference TRBV19 and TRBJ1-6 gives the full variable domain: DGGITQSPKYLFRKEGQNVTLSCEQNLNHDAMYWYRQDPGQGLRLIYYSQIVNDFQKGDIAEGYSVSREKKESFPLTVTSAQKNPTAFYLCASSPTGVWISPLHFGNGTRLTVT.